Shown below are 27 T cell receptor beta chains from a single sample sequenced in a study of identical twins (dated by TCRdb to 2016 to 2017). The receptor library was made with 5' RACE. The instrument given in TCRdb is Illumina HiSeq 2000. The public reads were reprocessed in TCRdb via fastp at Q25 and MiXCR, keeping in-frame beta chains. Every CDR3 protein is listed once, alongside the most common genes and DNA of its rows. This sample is represented by 550,000 to 700,000 distinct CDR3 sequences; just under 10% of them were singletons. The ten top clones hold 2.5% to 3.5% of the sample. The data also belong to a second study, concerning yellow fever vaccine responses in identical twins.

Sequencing was performed on PBMCs. These receptors all come from a woman between 18 and 30 years old in good health.

This rearrangement joins TRBV5-5 to TRBJ1-5, with 9 bases matching TRBD1. CDR1 and CDR2 (germline): SGHKS, YYEKEE (reference sequence). V shed 3 bases and J 10 bases; nucleotides not matched to a gene: 5. The CDR3 has 13 amino acids. CDR3 coding DNA: TGTGCCAGCAGCTCGGGACAGGGTAGTCCCCAGCATTTT. This codes for CASSSGQGSPQHF.

This clonotype was picked up many times. The chain combines TRBV10-3 with TRBJ2-1; D is perhaps TRBD1 (6 bases). The CDR3 runs to 16 residues. The ends were cut back, 2 bases at V and 6 bases at J, with 17 bases in the middle. Germline V gives CDR1 ENHRY, CDR2 SYGVKD. The CDR3, as DNA: TGTGCCATCAGTGAGAGACGTGGGGGCGGCTTCAATGAGCAGTTCTTC. Its translation is CAISERRGGGFNEQFF.

The chain uses TRBV5-1 and TRBJ2-2, with TRBD1 matching over 11 bases. Germline V lookup: CDR1 SGHRS, CDR2 YFSETQ. Unmatched junction bases numbered 5, after V lost 7 bases and J lost 0 bases. The CDR3 length is 16 residues. Here the CDR3 DNA reads TGCGCCAGCTCGGACAGGGGGCCGGCGAACACCGGGGAGCTGTTTTTT. Amino acids: CASSDRGPANTGELFF.

This clonotype was counted ten times or more. The chain is built from TRBV28 and TRBJ2-3, with 9 nucleotides matching TRBD2. Germline loops: CDR1 MDHEN, CDR2 SYDVKM. V shed 3 bases and J 4 bases; nucleotides not matched to a gene: 8. The length of the CDR3 is 16 residues. CDR3 sequence: CASSLLAGPSSDTQYF. CDR3 in DNA: TGTGCCAGCAGTTTGCTAGCGGGACCTTCGTCAGATACGCAGTATTTT.

This clonotype was detected a few times. The gene calls are TRBV29-1 and TRBJ2-2; 8 bases fit TRBD1. The CDR3 sequence is 13 residues long. The V and J ends lost 6 bases and 3 bases, in that order; junction bases with no gene match: 3. Germline values: CDR1 SQVTM, CDR2 ANQGSEA. The CDR3 DNA reads TGCAGCGTCGGACAGGGTTACACCGGGGAGCTGTTTTTT. Amino acid sequence: CSVGQGYTGELFF.

The V gene is TRBV11-2, the J gene TRBJ2-3; maybe TRBD1 (6 bases). The CDR3 totals 14 residues. Germline CDR1 SGHAT, CDR2 FQNNGV. Trimming cost V 5 bases and J 1 base, with 10 bases left between them. The CDR3 DNA is TGTGCCAGCAGCAAAGCAGGGGGCACAGATACGCAGTATTTT. Protein product: CASSKAGGTDTQYF. Variable domain in full (rest from reference TRBV11-2 and TRBJ2-3): EAGVAQSPRYKIIEKRQSVAFWCNPISGHATLYWYQQILGQGPKLLIQFQNNGVVDDSQLPKDRFSAERLKGVDSTLKIQPAKLEDSAVYLCASSKAGGTDTQYFGPGTRLTVL.

This clonotype was observed many times. The gene calls are TRBV20-1 and TRBJ2-5; the D is unclear. The CDR3 sequence is 14 residues long. The germline V gene encodes CDR1 DFQATT and CDR2 SNEGSKA (reference sequence). V lost 6 bases and J lost 0, with 14 bases in between. CDR3 DNA sequence: TGCAGTGCGCTGTCCGCGGTTTACCAAGAGACCCAGTACTTC. This translates into CSALSAVYQETQYF.

This clonotype was picked up a small number of times. V is TRBV20-1 and J is TRBJ1-1; 8 bases are shared with TRBD1. Trimming at V came to 5 bases and at J to 5 bases, leaving 7 bases not matched to a gene. The CDR3 covers 13 residues. Germline V gene lookup returns CDR1 DFQATT and CDR2 SNEGSKA (reference sequence). The CDR3 DNA reads as TGCAGTGCTTTAAGGACAGGGCTGACTGAAGCTTTCTTT. As protein: CSALRTGLTEAFF.

This clonotype was observed many times. The gene calls are TRBV28 and TRBJ2-3, with D maybe TRBD2 (6 bases). Germline-derived CDR1 and CDR2 are MDHEN and SYDVKM. V was pared by 8 bases and J by 2 bases, with 11 bases between. The CDR3 is 13 amino acids. CDR3 residues: CASEGGYTDTQYF. DNA for the CDR3: TGTGCCAGCGAAGGAGGGTACACAGATACGCAGTATTTT.

There are a few counts of this clonotype. The chain employs TRBV3-1 and TRBJ2-7; 8 bases map to TRBD2. There are 16 residues in the CDR3. CDR1 is LGHDT and CDR2 is YNNKEL in the germline V gene (reference sequence). V lost 0 bases to trimming and J lost 1 base; unmatched junction nucleotides: 5. Written as DNA, the CDR3 is TGTGCCAGCAGCCAAGATATCAGCGGGAGATCCTACGAGCAGTACTTC. Protein: CASSQDISGRSYEQYF.

The J gene is TRBJ2-5, the V gene TRBV7-2; TRBD2 might be the D (6 bases). The CDR3 covers 16 residues. The V gene lost 0 bases and the J gene lost 1 base, with 12 bases spanning the gap. In germline, CDR1 is SGHTA, CDR2 FQGNSA. The CDR3 DNA reads TGTGCCAGCAGCTTAGCTGGGAGGTACAGCCAAGAGACCCAGTACTTC. Encoded protein: CASSLAGRYSQETQYF.

This clonotype was observed many times. The genes are TRBV20-1 and TRBJ2-3; 13 positions agree with TRBD2. The CDR3 totals 18 residues. Trimming took 1 base from V and 3 from J; bases not matched to a gene: 10. The V gene's germline CDR1 is DFQATT and CDR2 SNEGSKA (reference sequence). The CDR3 DNA is TGCAGTGCTAGAGGGGACCAACAGACTAGCGGGAGGACAGATACGCAGTATTTT. It is translated as CSARGDQQTSGRTDTQYF.

This clonotype has at least ten counts. The chain recombines TRBV4-3 with TRBJ2-1, with D perhaps TRBD1 (6 bases). This CDR3 spans 18 amino acids. Germline V gene data show CDR1 as LGHNA and CDR2 as YSLEER. Trimming left V 2 bases short and J 7 bases short, with 24 bases between. The CDR3 region has the DNA TGCGCCAGCAGCCAATCCACAGGGACCCCTCTAGGTGAGAATGAGCAGTTCTTC. Protein sequence: CASSQSTGTPLGENEQFF.

This clonotype was seen a handful of times. This sequence joins TRBV30 and TRBJ2-5, with 7 nucleotides matching TRBD2. Unmatched junction bases numbered 3, after V lost 3 bases and J lost 5 bases. This CDR3 spans 12 amino acids. Germline loops: CDR1 GTSNPN, CDR2 SVGIG (reference sequence). CDR3 amino acids: CAWRGGGETQYF. For the CDR3, the DNA is TGTGCCTGGAGGGGGGGAGGGGAGACCCAGTACTTC. The full variable domain, in which reference TRBV30 and TRBJ2-5 provide the parts outside the CDR3, is SQTIHQWPATLVQPVGSPLSLECTVEGTSNPNLYWYRQAAGRGLQLLFYSVGIGQISSEVPQNLSASRPQDRQFILSSKKLLLSDSGFYLCAWRGGGETQYFGPGTRLLVL.

The chain uses TRBV10-3 and TRBJ2-2; TRBD2 is a possible D gene (6 bases). Trimming cost V 6 bases and J 0 bases, with 14 bases left between them. This CDR3 contains 16 residues. CDR1 ENHRY and CDR2 SYGVKD come from the germline V gene. The CDR3 DNA reads as TGTGCCATCAGGGGGGGACCTCCGGCGAACACCGGGGAGCTGTTTTTT. This gives the protein CAIRGGPPANTGELFF.

This clonotype was picked up a small number of times. This sequence joins TRBV4-3 and TRBJ1-2; tentatively, D is TRBD1 (6 bases). The V gene's germline CDR1 is LGHNA and CDR2 YSLEER. This CDR3 contains 14 residues. V was shortened by 0 bases and J by 8 bases, with 13 bases between the two germline ends. CDR3 DNA: TGCGCCAGCAGCCAAGAGGGATGGGACATGGGCTACACCTTC. Protein sequence: CASSQEGWDMGYTF.

This clonotype has a handful of counts. The chain employs TRBV3-1 and TRBJ1-5, with 9 bases identical to TRBD1. Germline V CDR1 and CDR2: LGHDT, YNNKEL (reference sequence). The V and J ends lost 4 bases and 7 bases, in that order; junction bases with no gene match: 11. The CDR3 extends over 16 amino acids. The chain's CDR3 is CASSPLGQGARQPQHF. In DNA form, the CDR3 reads TGTGCCAGCAGCCCCCTGGGACAGGGTGCTCGACAGCCCCAGCATTTT.

The J gene is TRBJ2-6, the V gene TRBV20-1; maybe TRBD2 (6 bases). Germline CDR1 and CDR2: DFQATT and SNEGSKA (reference sequence). The CDR3 contains 16 residues. The ends were cut back, 6 bases at V and 3 bases at J, with 18 bases in the middle. The CDR3 here is CSATNRGISGANVLTF. CDR3 nucleotide sequence: TGCAGTGCCACGAATCGGGGGATTAGTGGGGCCAACGTCCTGACTTTC.

This chain connects TRBV9 to TRBJ2-5; the D gene is possibly TRBD1 (6 bases). The V gene lost 0 bases and the J gene lost 1 base, with 10 bases spanning the gap. The CDR3 is 15 amino acids. Germline V CDR1 and CDR2: SGDLS, YYNGEE. The CDR3 sequence is CASSVAGTPQETQYF. CDR3 DNA: TGTGCCAGCAGCGTAGCTGGGACACCCCAAGAGACCCAGTACTTC.

This clonotype was detected a few times. The rearrangement uses TRBV7-2 and TRBJ2-6; D is tentatively TRBD1 or TRBD2 (5 bases each). CDR1 and CDR2 (germline): SGHTA, FQGNSA. The ends were cut back, 5 bases at V and 1 base at J, with 12 bases in the middle. CDR3 length: 16 residues. The DNA of the CDR3 is TGTGCCAGCAGCCCCCGGGACGCTTCTGGGGCCAACGTCCTGACTTTC. Translated: CASSPRDASGANVLTF. Full variable domain (remainder filled in from reference TRBV7-2 and TRBJ2-6): GAGVSQSPSNKVTEKGKDVELRCDPISGHTALYWYRQSLGQGLEFLIYFQGNSAPDKSGLPSDRFSAERTGGSVSTLTIQRTQQEDSAVYLCASSPRDASGANVLTFGAGSRLTVL.

The genes are TRBV20-1 and TRBJ1-4; D is unresolved. The CDR3 contains 12 residues. Germline V gene sequence: CDR1 DFQATT, CDR2 SNEGSKA (reference sequence). V shed 6 bases and J shed 6 bases, with 11 bases lying between them. The CDR3 region has the DNA TGCAGTGCCTTTAGGGCGGATGAAAAACTGTTTTTT. Amino acid sequence: CSAFRADEKLFF.

This clonotype appeared many times. V is TRBV4-3 and J is TRBJ2-1; 8 nucleotides agree with TRBD1. J was trimmed by 10 bases and V by 2 bases; bases with no gene match: 10. The germline V gene encodes CDR1 LGHNA and CDR2 YSLEER. The CDR3 contains 15 residues. The DNA for the CDR3 is TGCGCCAGCAGCCAATTTATGTCAGGGGGCTGGGAGCAGTTCTTC. The encoded protein is CASSQFMSGGWEQFF.

This clonotype appeared a few times. This chain connects TRBV6-2 or TRBV6-3 to TRBJ2-7; 7 bases agree with TRBD2. The CDR3 length is 15 residues. Germline loops: CDR1 MNHEY, CDR2 SVGEGT. The trim removed 8 bases at V and 5 bases at J, leaving 15 bases unmatched. In DNA form, the CDR3 reads TGTGCCAGCCGTAGAACCGGGACTATATCCCACGAGCAGTACTTC. Protein sequence: CASRRTGTISHEQYF.

The chain links TRBV7-2 to TRBJ2-1; D gene unclear. Germline lookup yields CDR1 SGHTA and CDR2 FQGNSA. This CDR3 is 11 amino acids long. V was cut by 6 bases and J by 9 bases, with 9 bases left in between. The CDR3 sequence: CASRSRREQFF. The DNA of the CDR3 is TGTGCCAGCAGGTCGCGCCGTGAGCAGTTCTTC.

This rearrangement joins TRBV5-1 to TRBJ2-3, with 10 bases matching TRBD2. Germline V gene data show CDR1 as SGHRS and CDR2 as YFSETQ. The CDR3 runs to 14 residues. V trimming: 7 bases; J trimming: 4 bases; junction bases outside the gene matches: 6. The chain's CDR3 is CASRRTSGADTQYF. The CDR3 DNA follows: TGCGCCAGCCGAAGGACTAGCGGTGCAGATACGCAGTATTTT.

This clonotype has ten or more counts. The V gene is TRBV6-4, the J gene TRBJ2-2; 12 bases are shared with TRBD2. CDR1 and CDR2 (germline): MRHNA, SNTAGT. This CDR3 comprises 15 residues. V was pared by 6 bases and J by 7 bases, with 6 bases of the junction left unmatched. The CDR3 DNA reads TGTGCCAGCAGCCGACTAGCGGGAGAAGGCGGGGAGCTGTTTTTT. Its protein product is CASSRLAGEGGELFF.

This clonotype has a handful of counts. This chain connects TRBV20-1 to TRBJ2-5; 8 bases are a match to TRBD1. This CDR3 region has 17 residues. Germline V gene sequence: CDR1 DFQATT, CDR2 SNEGSKA (reference sequence). CDR3 nucleotides: TGCACCGCGGACAGGTCCTCCGACAGGGGATTCCAAGAGACCCAGTACTTC. Translation: CTADRSSDRGFQETQYF.